This TCR delta chain was captured by sequencing in a study of γδ T cells in repeated Plasmodium falciparum infection. Vgamma9/Vdelta2+ and Vdelta2-negative gammadelta T cells were flow-sorted from PBMC for bulk sequencing. The CDR3 is 20 amino acids. V shed 5 bases, J shed 0 bases, and the junction held 19 bases outside the gene matches. CDR1 TSWWSYY and CDR2 QGS come from the germline V gene. This clone was observed a few times. Its target is unknown. TCRdb re-processed the multiplex PCR reads using CATT. The profile covers roughly 90,000 delta-chain clones, with over 1.1% appearing a single time and around 8.3% taken by the ten largest. Study conclusions and caveats: Vdelta2-negative gammadelta repertoires, largely Vdelta1+, seemingly showed infection-driven waves of new clonal selection.

The specimen sequenced was gamma-delta T cells from blood. The receptor's source is a pool of human donors (malaria-infected and uninfected, not separated). The chain carries TRDV1 and TRDJ1; 9 nucleotides line up with TRDD2. TCRdb leaves out the J gene; it was filled in here by matching the DNA to germline. The CDR3 loop reads CALGKAFLHPGVLYTDKLIF. In DNA, the CDR3 is TGTGCTCTTGGGAAGGCCTTCCTACATCCCGGGGTTTTGTACACCGATAAACTCATCTTT.